One and the same sample provided the 5 T cell receptor beta chains below, sequenced in a study of T cell responses to AZD1222 COVID-19 vaccine. Generated by immunoSEQ multiplex PCR, the TCRdb table keeps only in-frame clones and is missing some. This sample has over 110,000 clones; 90% to 95% occur once, and the top ten carry 5.1%. The sequenced sample was peripheral blood, obtained on day 0 of AZD1222 vaccination. All receptors come from an adult in good health.

The rearrangement links TRBV6-4 to TRBJ1-1; TRBD1 agrees at 7 bases. The CDR3 totals 15 residues. With V trimmed by 2 bases and J by 0 bases, 3 bases remained unmatched. CDR1 and CDR2 (germline): MRHNA, SNTAGT. The CDR3 bases are TGTGCCAGCAGTGACCCGGACAGGATGAACACTGAAGCTTTCTTT. Its protein is CASSDPDRMNTEAFF.

This clone was found once. The V gene is TRBV18, the J gene TRBJ2-5; D is uncertain. The germline V gene encodes CDR1 KGHSH and CDR2 LQKENI. V was shortened by 2 bases and J by 5 bases, with 9 bases between the two germline ends. The CDR3 spans 13 residues. The CDR3 here is CASSPNTQETQYF. The CDR3 region has the DNA TGTGCCAGCTCACCAAATACCCAGGAGACCCAGTACTTC.

This chain joins TRBV6-5 and TRBJ2-7, with D possibly being TRBD1 (7 bases). Germline V gene lookup returns CDR1 MNHEY and CDR2 SVGAGI. The CDR3 sequence is 15 residues long. The V end lost 0 bases, the J end lost 5 bases, and 14 bases lay between the germline ends. CDR3 sequence: CASSYSGGTANEQYF. The DNA for the CDR3 is TGTGCCAGCAGTTACTCCGGAGGGACAGCCAACGAGCAGTACTTC.

The V and J genes are TRBV5-1 and TRBJ2-1, with D possibly TRBD1 on 7 matching bases. Germline V gives CDR1 SGHRS, CDR2 YFSETQ. This CDR3 comprises 16 residues. Trimming pared 7 bases from V and 8 bases from J, leaving 25 bases between. CDR3: CASGVSGAGGFDEQFF. Here the CDR3 DNA reads TGCGCCAGCGGCGTCTCCGGAGCAGGGGGGTTCGATGAGCAGTTCTTC.

This clone was observed a handful of times. The chain combines TRBV6-5 with TRBJ1-5, with D hard to call. Germline V gene lookup returns CDR1 MNHEY and CDR2 SVGAGI. The CDR3 spans 12 residues. Trimming removed 4 bases at V and 4 bases at J, with 5 bases between. CDR3: CASSSANQPQHF. The CDR3 region has the DNA TGTGCCAGCAGTTCGGCAAATCAGCCCCAGCATTTT.